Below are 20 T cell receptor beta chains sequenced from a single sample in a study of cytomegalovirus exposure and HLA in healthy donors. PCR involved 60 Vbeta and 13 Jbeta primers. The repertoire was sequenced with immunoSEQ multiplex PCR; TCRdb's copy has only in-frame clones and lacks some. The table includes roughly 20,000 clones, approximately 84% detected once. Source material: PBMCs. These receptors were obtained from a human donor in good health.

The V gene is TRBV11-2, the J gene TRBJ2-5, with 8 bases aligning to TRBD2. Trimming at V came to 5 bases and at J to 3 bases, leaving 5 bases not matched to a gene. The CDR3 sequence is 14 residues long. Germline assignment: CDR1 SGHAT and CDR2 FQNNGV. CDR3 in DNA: TGTGCCAGCAGCGGGAGACTAGCGAAAGAGACCCAGTACTTC. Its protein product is CASSGRLAKETQYF.

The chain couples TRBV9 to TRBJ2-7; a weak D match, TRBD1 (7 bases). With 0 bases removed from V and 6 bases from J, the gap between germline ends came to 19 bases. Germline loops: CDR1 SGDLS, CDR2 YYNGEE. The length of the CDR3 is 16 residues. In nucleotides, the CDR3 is TGTGCCAGCAGCGTAGCCCACACCAGGGGGGCAGGCGAGCAGTACTTC. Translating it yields CASSVAHTRGAGEQYF.

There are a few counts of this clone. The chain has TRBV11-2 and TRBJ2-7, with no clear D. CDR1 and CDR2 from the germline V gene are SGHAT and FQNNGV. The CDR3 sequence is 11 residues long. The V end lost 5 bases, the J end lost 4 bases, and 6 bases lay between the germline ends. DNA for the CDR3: TGTGCCAGCAGCCCCTCTTACGAGCAGTACTTC. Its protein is CASSPSYEQYF.

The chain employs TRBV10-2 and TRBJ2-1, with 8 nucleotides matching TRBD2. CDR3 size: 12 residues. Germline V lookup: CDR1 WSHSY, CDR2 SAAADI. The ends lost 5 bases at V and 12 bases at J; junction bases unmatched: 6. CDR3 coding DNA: TGCGCCAGCAGTTCTAGCGGGTATGTGCAGTTCTTC. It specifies CASSSSGYVQFF.

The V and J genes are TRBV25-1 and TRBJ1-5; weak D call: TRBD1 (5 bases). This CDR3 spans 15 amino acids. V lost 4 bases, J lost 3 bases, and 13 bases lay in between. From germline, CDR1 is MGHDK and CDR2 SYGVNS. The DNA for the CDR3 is TGTGCCAGCAGTGGGGACCGGGAGTTCAATCAGCCCCAGCATTTT. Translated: CASSGDREFNQPQHF.

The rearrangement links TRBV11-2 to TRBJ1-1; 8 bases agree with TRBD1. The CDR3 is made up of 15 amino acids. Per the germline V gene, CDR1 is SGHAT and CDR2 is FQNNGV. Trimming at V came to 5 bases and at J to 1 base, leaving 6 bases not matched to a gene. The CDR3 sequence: CASSDLGQGNTEAFF. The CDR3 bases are TGTGCCAGCAGCGACTTAGGACAGGGGAACACTGAAGCTTTCTTT. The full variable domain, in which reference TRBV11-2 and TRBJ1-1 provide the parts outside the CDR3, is EAGVAQSPRYKIIEKRQSVAFWCNPISGHATLYWYQQILGQGPKLLIQFQNNGVVDDSQLPKDRFSAERLKGVDSTLKIQPAKLEDSAVYLCASSDLGQGNTEAFFGQGTRLTVV.

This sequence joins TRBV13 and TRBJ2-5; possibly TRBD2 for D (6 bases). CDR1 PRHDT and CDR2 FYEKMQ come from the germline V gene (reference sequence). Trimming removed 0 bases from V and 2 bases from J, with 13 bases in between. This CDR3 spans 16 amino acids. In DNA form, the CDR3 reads TGTGCCAGCAGCTTAGGTACAGGAGGGCTTCAAGAGACCCAGTACTTC. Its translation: CASSLGTGGLQETQYF.

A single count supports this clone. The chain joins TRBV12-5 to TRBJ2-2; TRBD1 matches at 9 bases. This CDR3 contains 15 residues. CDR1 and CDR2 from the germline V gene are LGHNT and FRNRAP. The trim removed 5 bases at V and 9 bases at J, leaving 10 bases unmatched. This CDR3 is CASGQQGARTRELFF. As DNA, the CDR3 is TGTGCTAGTGGTCAACAGGGGGCGCGGACCAGGGAGCTGTTTTTT.

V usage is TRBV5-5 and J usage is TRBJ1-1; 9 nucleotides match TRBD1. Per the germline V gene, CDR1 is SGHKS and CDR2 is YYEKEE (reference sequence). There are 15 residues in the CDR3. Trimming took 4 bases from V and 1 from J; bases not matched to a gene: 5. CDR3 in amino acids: CASSLTGGWNTEAFF. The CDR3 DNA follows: TGTGCCAGCAGCCTAACAGGGGGCTGGAACACTGAAGCTTTCTTT.

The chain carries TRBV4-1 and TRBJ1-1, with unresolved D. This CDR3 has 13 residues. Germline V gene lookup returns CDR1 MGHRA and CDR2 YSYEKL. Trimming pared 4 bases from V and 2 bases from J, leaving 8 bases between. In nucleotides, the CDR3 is TGCGCCAGCAGCCCCGGGATCAACACTGAAGCTTTCTTT. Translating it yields CASSPGINTEAFF.

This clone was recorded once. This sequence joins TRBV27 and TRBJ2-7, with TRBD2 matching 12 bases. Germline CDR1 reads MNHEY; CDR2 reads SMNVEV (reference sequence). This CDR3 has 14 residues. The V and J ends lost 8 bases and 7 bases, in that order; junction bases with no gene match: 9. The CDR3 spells CASDRLAGAGEQYF. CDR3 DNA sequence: TGTGCCAGCGACAGACTAGCGGGAGCGGGGGAGCAGTACTTC.

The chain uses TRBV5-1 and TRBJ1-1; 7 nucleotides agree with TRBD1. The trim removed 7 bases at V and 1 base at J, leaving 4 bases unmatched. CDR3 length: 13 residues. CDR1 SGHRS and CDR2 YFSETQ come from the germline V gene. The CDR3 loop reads CASHNRGNTEAFF. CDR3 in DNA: TGCGCCAGCCATAACAGGGGGAACACTGAAGCTTTCTTT.

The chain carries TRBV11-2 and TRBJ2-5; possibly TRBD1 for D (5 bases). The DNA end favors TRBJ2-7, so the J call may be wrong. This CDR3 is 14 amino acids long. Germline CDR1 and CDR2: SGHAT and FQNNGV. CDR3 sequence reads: CASSNPGSKGEQYF. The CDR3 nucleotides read TGTGCCAGCAGCAACCCAGGGTCTAAGGGCGAGCAGTACTTC.

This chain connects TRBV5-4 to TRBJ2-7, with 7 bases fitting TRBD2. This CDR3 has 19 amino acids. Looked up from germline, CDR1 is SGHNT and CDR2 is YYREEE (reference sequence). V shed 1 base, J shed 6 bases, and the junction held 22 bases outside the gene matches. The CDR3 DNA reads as TGTGCCAGCAGCTTGAAGCGGGGAAGTCTGAGTGGGCGTGTCGGCGAGCAGTACTTC. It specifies CASSLKRGSLSGRVGEQYF. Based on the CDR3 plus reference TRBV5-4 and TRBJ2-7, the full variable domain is ETGVTQSPTHLIKTRGQQVTLRCSSQSGHNTVSWYQQALGQGPQFIFQYYREEENGRGNFPPRFSGLQFPNYSSELNVNALELDDSALYLCASSLKRGSLSGRVGEQYFGPGTRLTVT.

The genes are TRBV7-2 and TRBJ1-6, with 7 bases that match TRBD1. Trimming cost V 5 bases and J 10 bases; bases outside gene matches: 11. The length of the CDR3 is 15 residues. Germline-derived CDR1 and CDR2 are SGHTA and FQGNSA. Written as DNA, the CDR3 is TGTGCCAGCAGCCAACAACAGGGGTTAGGCTCACCCCTCCACTTT. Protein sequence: CASSQQQGLGSPLHF.

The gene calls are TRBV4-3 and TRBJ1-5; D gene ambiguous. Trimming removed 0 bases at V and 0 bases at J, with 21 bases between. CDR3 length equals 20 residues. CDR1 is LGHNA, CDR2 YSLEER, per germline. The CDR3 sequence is CASSQEGRQALLYSNQPQHF. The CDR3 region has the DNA TGCGCCAGCAGCCAAGAGGGTCGGCAGGCTCTCCTCTATAGCAATCAGCCCCAGCATTTT.

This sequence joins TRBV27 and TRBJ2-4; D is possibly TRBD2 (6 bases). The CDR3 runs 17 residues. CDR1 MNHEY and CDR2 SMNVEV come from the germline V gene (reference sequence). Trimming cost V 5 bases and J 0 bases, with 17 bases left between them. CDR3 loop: CASSLGTAGLAKNIQYF. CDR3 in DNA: TGTGCCAGCAGTCTCGGGACGGCGGGATTAGCCAAAAACATTCAGTACTTC.

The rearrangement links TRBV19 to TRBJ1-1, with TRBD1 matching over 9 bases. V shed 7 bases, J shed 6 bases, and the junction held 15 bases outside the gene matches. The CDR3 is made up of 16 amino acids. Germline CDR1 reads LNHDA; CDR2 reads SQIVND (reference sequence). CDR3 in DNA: TGTGCCAGTACTTACTCCGGGACAGGGCTCTTTTCTGAAGCTTTCTTT. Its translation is CASTYSGTGLFSEAFF.

CDR3 sequence (DNA): TGTGCCAGCAGATTTGGAGGAACAGGGTCTTTGGGTGGCTACACCTTC. It encodes CASRFGGTGSLGGYTF. The chain combines TRBV28 with TRBJ1-2; possibly TRBD1 for D (6 bases). This CDR3 contains 16 residues. Trimming pared 6 bases from V and 7 bases from J, leaving 24 bases between. The germline V gene has CDR1 MDHEN and CDR2 SYDVKM.

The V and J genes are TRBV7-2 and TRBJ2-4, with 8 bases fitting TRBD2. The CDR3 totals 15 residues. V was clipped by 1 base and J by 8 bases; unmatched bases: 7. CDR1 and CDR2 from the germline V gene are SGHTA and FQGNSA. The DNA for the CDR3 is TGTGCCAGCAGCTTAGTTGGCGGGGGGTGGGACATTCAGTACTTC. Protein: CASSLVGGGWDIQYF.